Presented here are 25 T cell receptor beta chains from one specimen sequenced in a study of cytomegalovirus exposure and HLA in healthy donors. The PCR contained 60 Vbeta and 13 Jbeta primers. Assay: immunoSEQ multiplex PCR; the TCRdb copy retains only in-frame clones and omits some. The sample holds roughly 140,000 clones, around 82% seen once. Specimen: PBMCs. The receptor set was obtained from a woman aged 45-65 years in good health and CMV-seropositive.

The CDR3 reads CASSAKPRHSEFF. CDR3 coding DNA: TGTGCCAGCTCGGCAAAGCCGCGACATAGTGAGTTCTTC. The rearrangement joins TRBV27 to TRBJ2-1, with D uncertain. Germline CDR1 and CDR2: MNHEY and SMNVEV (reference sequence). V was clipped by 8 bases and J by 14 bases, with 22 bases between them. This CDR3 comprises 13 residues.

V is TRBV6-1 and J is TRBJ2-1, with 7 bases lining up with TRBD1. Per the germline V gene, CDR1 is MNHNS and CDR2 is SASEGT. J gave up 4 bases and V 4 bases, and 10 bases lay outside the gene matches. This CDR3 comprises 16 residues. Here the CDR3 reads CASSGDYRGHYNEQFF. The CDR3, as DNA: TGTGCCAGCAGTGGGGATTACAGGGGCCATTACAATGAGCAGTTCTTC.

The chain links TRBV10-3 to TRBJ2-1, with a possible D match to TRBD1 (6 bases). The CDR3 totals 12 residues. Germline CDR1 ENHRY, CDR2 SYGVKD. Trimming pared 10 bases from V and 6 bases from J, leaving 13 bases between. This CDR3 reads CATAGQTNEQFF. The CDR3 DNA is TGTGCCACCGCTGGACAGACCAATGAGCAGTTCTTC.

V and J are TRBV7-9 and TRBJ1-5; no firm D call. Germline V gene lookup returns CDR1 SEHNR and CDR2 FQNEAQ (reference sequence). The V end lost 1 base, the J end lost 0 bases, and 10 bases lay between the germline ends. The CDR3 has 16 residues. In DNA, the CDR3 is TGTGCCAGCAGCTTAGGTGGAGGGCATAGCAATCAGCCCCAGCATTTT. Its translation: CASSLGGGHSNQPQHF.

This chain joins TRBV27 and TRBJ1-5; no reliable D call. Germline CDR1 and CDR2: MNHEY and SMNVEV (reference sequence). This CDR3 contains 13 residues. The germline V and J ends were trimmed by 3 bases and 4 bases, with 7 bases remaining between them. CDR3 sequence: CASSLSPNQPQHF. The CDR3 DNA reads TGTGCCAGCAGTTTGAGCCCAAATCAGCCCCAGCATTTT.

The chain has TRBV4-2 and TRBJ2-3; TRBD2 aligns across 13 bases. This CDR3 region has 17 residues. The ends lost 4 bases at V and 1 base at J; junction bases unmatched: 5. Germline V gives CDR1 LGHNA, CDR2 YNFKEQ. The CDR3 here is CASSLLAGGGRTDTQYF. The CDR3, as DNA: TGTGCCAGCAGCCTACTAGCGGGGGGGGGCCGCACAGATACGCAGTATTTT.

This chain joins TRBV6-6 and TRBJ2-7, with a weak D call TRBD2 (5 bases). V shed 6 bases and J shed 6 bases, with 15 bases lying between them. CDR1 is MNHNY and CDR2 is SVGAGI in the germline V gene (reference sequence). The CDR3 totals 13 residues. The CDR3 bases are TGTGCCAGCAGGCCCGACTTCGGAGGCGAGCAGTACTTC. Translating it yields CASRPDFGGEQYF.

This chain connects TRBV27 to TRBJ2-6; D perhaps matches TRBD1 (7 bases). The CDR3 has 17 residues. Germline-derived CDR1 and CDR2 are MNHEY and SMNVEV (reference sequence). V lost 2 bases, J lost 5 bases, and 16 bases lay in between. The CDR3 sequence is CASSLRGDRGRANVLTF. The CDR3 nucleotides read TGTGCCAGCAGTTTAAGGGGGGACAGAGGGAGGGCCAACGTCCTGACTTTC. Drawing the rest from reference TRBV27 and TRBJ2-6, the complete variable domain is EAQVTQNPRYLITVTGKKLTVTCSQNMNHEYMSWYRQDPGLGLRQIYYSMNVEVTDKGDVPEGYKVSRKEKRNFPLILESPSPNQTSLYFCASSLRGDRGRANVLTFGAGSRLTVL.

This clone showed up just a few times. V and J are TRBV7-8 and TRBJ2-3; D is uncertain. The CDR3 has 13 residues. V lost 1 base and J lost 6, with 8 bases in between. The germline gives CDR1 SGHVS, CDR2 FQNEAQ. This CDR3 is CASSLVAVDTQYF. The DNA for the CDR3 is TGTGCCAGCAGCTTAGTTGCAGTTGATACGCAGTATTTT. Together with reference TRBV7-8 and TRBJ2-3, the CDR3 gives the full variable domain: GAGVSQSPRYKVAKRGQDVALRCDPISGHVSLFWYQQALGQGPEFLTYFQNEAQLDKSGLPSDRFFAERPEGSVSTLKIQRTQQEDSAVYLCASSLVAVDTQYFGPGTRLTVL.

This clone came up once. This sequence joins TRBV7-2 and TRBJ1-2, with a weak D call TRBD1 (6 bases). CDR3 length: 16 amino acids. The germline CDR1 and CDR2 sequences are SGHTA and FQGNSA. V was shortened by 1 base and J by 0 bases, with 12 bases between the two germline ends. In DNA, the CDR3 is TGTGCCAGCAGCTTAGATTCGGGGGGGCCTAACTATGGCTACACCTTC. This encodes CASSLDSGGPNYGYTF.

The chain employs TRBV18 and TRBJ2-1; 14 bases are a match to TRBD2. The CDR3 is made up of 15 amino acids. Germline-derived CDR1 and CDR2 are KGHSH and LQKENI. Losses at the gene ends were 6 bases for V and 14 bases for J; bases not matched to a gene: 12. CDR3 sequence: CASSYSPGLAGEKFF. The CDR3 nucleotides read TGTGCCAGCTCGTACTCACCGGGACTAGCGGGGGAAAAGTTCTTC.

Here the CDR3 DNA reads TGCGCCAGCAGTTCGTCCGGGGAGCTGTTTTTT. Translation gives CASSSSGELFF. V is TRBV5-1 and J is TRBJ2-2; D uncertain. This CDR3 contains 11 residues. The germline gives CDR1 SGHRS, CDR2 YFSETQ. With 5 bases removed from V and 6 bases from J, the gap between germline ends came to 5 bases.

V is TRBV6-5 and J is TRBJ1-6; 8 bases match TRBD1. Germline V gene lookup returns CDR1 MNHEY and CDR2 SVGAGI. V lost 5 bases, J lost 9 bases, and 9 bases stayed unmatched. The CDR3 totals 15 residues. The CDR3 loop is CASSAYDRGGSPLHF. The CDR3 DNA sequence: TGTGCCAGCAGTGCGTACGACAGGGGCGGTTCACCCCTCCACTTT.

This chain joins TRBV29-1 and TRBJ1-2, with D unresolved. The CDR3 covers 12 residues. The V end lost 6 bases, the J end lost 5 bases, and 13 bases lay between the germline ends. Germline lookup yields CDR1 SQVTM and CDR2 ANQGSEA. The CDR3 DNA reads TGCAGCGTACTCGACATGCTATATGGCTACACCTTC. This translates into CSVLDMLYGYTF.

Regarding this clone: One end of the junction fails to match germline, which may point to a read error. The V and J genes are TRBV7-9 and TRBJ2-7, with TRBD1 identical over 9 bases. The germline gives CDR1 SEHNR, CDR2 FQNEAQ (reference sequence). This CDR3 has 16 amino acids. The CDR3 DNA is TGTTCCAGCAGCTTACGTGGACAGGGGTTCTTCGACGAGCAGTACTTC. As protein: CSSSLRGQGFFDEQYF. Based on the CDR3 plus reference TRBV7-9 and TRBJ2-7, the full variable domain is DTGVSQNPRHKITKRGQNVTFRCDPISEHNRLYWYRQTLGQGPEFLTYFQNEAQLEKSRLLSDRFSAERPKGSFSTLEIQRTEQGDSAMYLCSSSLRGQGFFDEQYFGPGTRLTVT.

The gene calls are TRBV15 and TRBJ1-2; 7 positions agree with TRBD1. J was trimmed by 6 bases and V by 4 bases; bases with no gene match: 5. Germline CDR1 and CDR2: LNHNV and YYDKDF (reference sequence). This CDR3 contains 13 residues. The CDR3 loop reads CATSTLTGNGYTF. In DNA form, the CDR3 reads TGTGCCACCAGCACCCTGACAGGGAATGGCTACACCTTC.

This clone was found once. The rearrangement uses TRBV2 and TRBJ2-7, with 11 bases aligning to TRBD1. The J segment lost 4 bases and the V segment lost 4 bases, leaving 3 bases of the junction unmatched. The CDR3 covers 14 residues. Germline V CDR1 and CDR2: SNHLY, FYNNEI. The DNA of the CDR3 is TGTGCCAGCAGTGCGGGACAGGGGGTATACGAGCAGTACTTC. It is translated as CASSAGQGVYEQYF.

CDR3 sequence: CASSAYRVEQYF. The CDR3 DNA is TGTGCCAGCAGTGCTTACAGGGTCGAGCAGTACTTC. This chain connects TRBV6-1 to TRBJ2-7; a weak D match, TRBD1 (6 bases). Germline V gene data show CDR1 as MNHNS and CDR2 as SASEGT. Trimming took 4 bases from V and 6 from J, leaving 10 bases between them. The CDR3 spans 12 residues.

The CDR3 DNA is TGTGCCAGCAGTTGGGCCGGGATGAACTACGAGCAGTACTTC. Translated: CASSWAGMNYEQYF. The rearrangement uses TRBV6-1 and TRBJ2-7, with a weak D call TRBD2 (5 bases). Per the germline V gene, CDR1 is MNHNS and CDR2 is SASEGT. V was trimmed by 5 bases and J by 3 bases, leaving 14 bases between them. The CDR3 runs 14 residues.

This clone was seen a single time. The CDR3, as DNA: TGTGCCAGCAGCGTAACTAGCGGGATACGGGACACCGGGGAGCTGTTTTTT. Its translation is CASSVTSGIRDTGELFF. The chain combines TRBV9 with TRBJ2-2; 10 positions match TRBD2. V lost 1 base, J lost 3 bases, and 6 bases stayed unmatched. The germline V gene encodes CDR1 SGDLS and CDR2 YYNGEE. The CDR3 runs to 17 residues.

The CDR3 loop is CASSLREGTEAFF. DNA of the CDR3: TGTGCCAGCAGCCTGAGGGAGGGGACGGAAGCTTTCTTT. V and J are TRBV7-8 and TRBJ1-1; possibly TRBD1 for D (5 bases). The V gene lost 5 bases and the J gene lost 8 bases, with 15 bases spanning the gap. Per the germline V gene, CDR1 is SGHVS and CDR2 is FQNEAQ. The CDR3 covers 13 residues.

V and J are TRBV11-2 and TRBJ2-1; the D is unclear. Deletions cut 1 base from V and 6 bases from J, with 13 bases between. The CDR3 contains 15 residues. Per the germline V gene, CDR1 is SGHAT and CDR2 is FQNNGV. The CDR3 DNA reads TGTGCCAGCAGCTTAGCGCTCGTGGCATCCAATGAGCAGTTCTTC. Encoded protein: CASSLALVASNEQFF.

The CDR3 protein is CASSLHGQSQYGYTF. CDR3 coding DNA: TGTGCCAGCAGCTTACACGGACAGAGCCAATATGGCTACACCTTC. The gene calls are TRBV7-2 and TRBJ1-2; D is perhaps TRBD1 (6 bases). The CDR3 is 15 amino acids. Trimming removed 2 bases at V and 5 bases at J, with 15 bases between. The germline CDR1 and CDR2 sequences are SGHTA and FQGNSA. Looking up the rest from reference TRBV7-2 and TRBJ1-2 gives the full variable domain: GAGVSQSPSNKVTEKGKDVELRCDPISGHTALYWYRQSLGQGLEFLIYFQGNSAPDKSGLPSDRFSAERTGGSVSTLTIQRTQQEDSAVYLCASSLHGQSQYGYTFGSGTRLTVV.

This clone has a single count. One end of the junction varies from germline; a read error may be responsible. V gene TRBV5-1 combines with J gene TRBJ2-3; 16 bases map to TRBD2. The CDR3 covers 16 residues. Per germline, CDR1 SGHRS and CDR2 YFSETQ. CDR3 amino acids: CASSPGTSGGADTQCF. For the CDR3, the DNA is TGCGCCAGCAGCCCCGGGACTAGCGGGGGGGCAGATACGCAGTGTTTT.

This chain uses TRBV28 with TRBJ2-5; TRBD1 matches 11 bases. From germline, CDR1 is MDHEN and CDR2 SYDVKM. V shed 5 bases and J 4 bases; nucleotides not matched to a gene: 3. The CDR3 extends over 14 amino acids. CDR3 in DNA: TGTGCCAGCAGTCGGACAGGGGGCCCAGAGACCCAGTACTTC. Protein product: CASSRTGGPETQYF.